This TCR beta chain emerged from a study of cytomegalovirus exposure and HLA in healthy donors. Study conclusions and caveats: With later analysis, a missense DCLRE1C variant became linked to TCR beta V- and J-gene trimming. As was reported, the HLA-A and HLA-B alleles of most subjects were accurately predicted from TCR beta sequences. In a later analysis, at a false discovery rate of 0.05, 15,000 to 20,000 TCR beta sequences were associated with HLA alleles. The listing of 150 to 200 TCR beta chains classed them as cytomegalovirus-associated.

This clone was detected only once. Its antigen is unidentified. The primer mix had 60 Vbeta and 13 Jbeta primers. Sequencing used immunoSEQ multiplex PCR; TCRdb keeps in-frame clones, though not all of them. The sample contains around 90,000 clones, around four fifths of which appear only once. From germline, CDR1 is SQVTM and CDR2 ANQGSEA. The CDR3 consists of 13 residues. V was shortened by 7 bases and J by 8 bases, with 20 bases between the two germline ends. The sequenced sample was PBMCs. This chain links TRBV29-1 with TRBJ1-2, with D possibly TRBD1 on 6 matching bases. This sequence originates from a woman in her forties in good health and CMV-seronegative. This CDR3 is CSAQQGVTRGYTF. The CDR3 nucleotides read TGCAGCGCCCAACAGGGTGTTACAAGAGGCTACACCTTC.